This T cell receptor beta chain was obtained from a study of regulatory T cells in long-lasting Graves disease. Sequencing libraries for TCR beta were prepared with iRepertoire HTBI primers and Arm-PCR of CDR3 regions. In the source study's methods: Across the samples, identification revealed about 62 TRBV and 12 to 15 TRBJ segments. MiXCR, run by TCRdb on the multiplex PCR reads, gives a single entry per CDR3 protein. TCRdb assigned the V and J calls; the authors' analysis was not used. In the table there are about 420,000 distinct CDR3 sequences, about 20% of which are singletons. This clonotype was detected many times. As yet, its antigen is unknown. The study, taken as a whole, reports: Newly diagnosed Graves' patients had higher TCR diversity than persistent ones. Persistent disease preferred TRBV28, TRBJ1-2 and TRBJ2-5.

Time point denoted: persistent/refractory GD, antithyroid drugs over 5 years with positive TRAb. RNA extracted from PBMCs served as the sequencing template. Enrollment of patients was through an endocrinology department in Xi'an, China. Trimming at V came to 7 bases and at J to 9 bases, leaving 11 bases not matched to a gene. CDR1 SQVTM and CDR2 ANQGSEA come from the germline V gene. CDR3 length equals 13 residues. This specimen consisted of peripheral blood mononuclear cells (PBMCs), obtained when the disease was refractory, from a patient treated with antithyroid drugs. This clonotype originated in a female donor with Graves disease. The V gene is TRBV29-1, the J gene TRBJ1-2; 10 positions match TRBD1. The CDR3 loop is CSALPGQGLSYTF. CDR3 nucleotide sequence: TGCAGCGCCCTACCGGGACAGGGGTTGAGCTACACCTTC.